What follows describes a single TCR beta chain. The data belong to a study of control samples from healthy donors and cancer patients. The V gene's germline CDR1 is MDHEN and CDR2 SYDVKM. The CDR3 loop spans 13 amino acids. The V end lost 2 bases, the J end lost 2 bases, and 7 bases lay between the germline ends. Data came from immunoSEQ multiplex PCR; TCRdb stores just in-frame clones and leaves some out. The data contain roughly 14,000 clones, approximately 80% of them seen just once; the ten biggest clones take up 17%. The clonotype comes from a female donor with lung cancer. The chain has TRBV28 and TRBJ2-7; D is undetermined. The specimen was formalin-fixed, paraffin-embedded tissue. The DNA for the CDR3 is TGTGCCAGCAGTTTAAGAACAGCCTACGAGCAGTACTTC. As protein: CASSLRTAYEQYF.